Listed here is a single T cell receptor (beta chain). The antigen is undetermined. Each CDR3 protein gets one entry after TCRdb re-called the 5' RACE reads with MiXCR. The sample records 30,000 to 45,000 distinct CDR3 sequences, 16% being singletons. This sample is drawn from a study of CD8 T cells in ankylosing spondylitis. The study, taken as a whole, reports: Within peripheral blood, clones linked to disease were CD8+ and relatively rare.

Per the germline V gene, CDR1 is DFQATT and CDR2 is SNEGSKA (reference sequence). V shed 6 bases, J shed 4 bases, and the junction held 7 bases outside the gene matches. The CDR3 length is 14 residues. The receptor was derived from a male donor with ankylosing spondylitis or in good health (not recorded which). Specimen: blood. The chain has TRBV20-1 and TRBJ1-5, with 9 bases aligning to TRBD1. The CDR3 here is CSAEGQGINQPQHF. The CDR3 coding sequence is TGCAGTGCAGAAGGACAGGGGATAAATCAGCCCCAGCATTTT.